The 24 T cell receptor beta chains in this list originate from one sample, sequenced in a study of OX40 agonist ivuxolimab in advanced cancers. Profiling relied on immunoSEQ multiplex PCR, and the TCRdb table lists in-frame clones only, not all of them. Among approximately 90,000 clones listed, approximately 92% were seen once. Source: CD4+ or CD8+ T cells sorted from blood, taken in a trial of the OX40 agonist ivuxolimab. Source of these receptors: an adult with an advanced solid tumor such as melanoma, head and neck, liver or kidney cancer.

The rearrangement uses TRBV11-2 and TRBJ1-6; no clear D gene. V gave up 3 bases and J gave up 11 bases, with 14 bases separating them. The CDR3 is 14 residues long. CDR1 and CDR2 (germline): SGHAT, FQNNGV. CDR3: CASSFGESLTPLHF. CDR3 sequence (DNA): TGTGCCAGCAGCTTCGGGGAGAGTTTGACACCCCTCCACTTT.

The V call is TRBV19, the J call TRBJ2-5; the match to TRBD2 covers 10 bases. This CDR3 contains 17 residues. V dropped 2 bases and J dropped 3; count of bases not matched to a gene: 9. Per germline, CDR1 LNHDA and CDR2 SQIVND (reference sequence). Written as DNA, the CDR3 is TGTGCCAGTAGTATAACCCCAGCTAGCGGGAGTAAAGAGACCCAGTACTTC. This codes for CASSITPASGSKETQYF. Using reference TRBV19 and TRBJ2-5 for the parts outside the CDR3, the full variable domain is DGGITQSPKYLFRKEGQNVTLSCEQNLNHDAMYWYRQDPGQGLRLIYYSQIVNDFQKGDIAEGYSVSREKKESFPLTVTSAQKNPTAFYLCASSITPASGSKETQYFGPGTRLLVL.

The chain is built from TRBV30 and TRBJ2-7; tentatively, D is TRBD1 (5 bases). Germline assignment: CDR1 GTSNPN and CDR2 SVGIG (reference sequence). The CDR3 extends over 14 amino acids. Trimming cost V 4 bases and J 2 bases, with 15 bases left between them. CDR3 nucleotide sequence: TGTGCCTGGAAACGAAGGGGCCTTACCTACGAGCAGTACTTC. Translation gives CAWKRRGLTYEQYF.

The chain is built from TRBV5-4 and TRBJ2-7; a possible D gene is TRBD2 (5 bases). This CDR3 is 14 amino acids long. Trimming removed 3 bases at V and 2 bases at J, with 12 bases between. Germline V CDR1 and CDR2: SGHNT, YYREEE (reference sequence). CDR3 nucleotide sequence: TGTGCCAGCAGCTCGGGAAGTGGAGCCTACGAGCAGTACTTC. Translated, it gives CASSSGSGAYEQYF.

This chain links TRBV5-1 with TRBJ1-2; D may be TRBD1 (6 bases). Germline CDR1 SGHRS, CDR2 YFSETQ. V lost 4 bases and J lost 4, with 17 bases in between. The CDR3 is 15 amino acids. CDR3: CASSPAGGDVYGYTF. The CDR3 DNA is TGCGCCAGCAGCCCCGCCGGGGGCGACGTCTATGGCTACACCTTC.

This rearrangement joins TRBV7-2 to TRBJ2-7; a possible D gene is TRBD2 (6 bases). Trimming removed 6 bases from V and 4 bases from J, with 13 bases in between. From germline, CDR1 is SGHTA and CDR2 FQGNSA. The CDR3 consists of 13 residues. CDR3 residues: CASRPGGGYEQYF. The DNA for the CDR3 is TGTGCCAGCAGGCCCGGGGGTGGGTACGAGCAGTACTTC.

This clone was seen more than once but under ten times. This chain joins TRBV20-1 and TRBJ1-2; a weak D match, TRBD1 (6 bases). The CDR3 has 11 amino acids. Germline V lookup: CDR1 DFQATT, CDR2 SNEGSKA (reference sequence). CDR3 region: CSFRGNYGYTF. The DNA for the CDR3 is TGCAGCTTCAGGGGTAACTATGGCTACACCTTC.

The V and J genes are TRBV18 and TRBJ2-5, with D perhaps given as TRBD1 or TRBD2 (5 bases each). V lost 6 bases, J lost 2 bases, and 16 bases lay in between. CDR1 is KGHSH and CDR2 is LQKENI in the germline V gene. This CDR3 has 15 amino acids. The CDR3 spells CASSRDPRIQETQYF. The CDR3 DNA reads TGTGCCAGCTCCCGGGACCCGAGGATACAAGAGACCCAGTACTTC.

The V call is TRBV28, the J call TRBJ1-3; 9 nucleotides match TRBD1. Losses at the gene ends were 5 bases for V and 4 bases for J; bases not matched to a gene: 15. The CDR3 consists of 18 residues. Germline V gives CDR1 MDHEN, CDR2 SYDVKM. The CDR3 region is CASSRGGTGTSSGNTIYF. CDR3 nucleotides: TGTGCCAGCAGTAGAGGGGGGACAGGGACTAGTTCAGGAAACACCATATATTTT. The full variable domain, its missing parts supplied by reference TRBV28 and TRBJ1-3, is DVKVTQSSRYLVKRTGEKVFLECVQDMDHENMFWYRQDPGLGLRLIYFSYDVKMKEKGDIPEGYSVSREKKERFSLILESASTNQTSMYLCASSRGGTGTSSGNTIYFGEGSWLTVV.

The chain is built from TRBV15 and TRBJ2-1, with D maybe TRBD2 (7 bases). Per the germline V gene, CDR1 is LNHNV and CDR2 is YYDKDF (reference sequence). The CDR3 is 17 residues long. Trimming took off 2 bases at V and 4 bases at J, with 18 bases between the two ends. This CDR3 is CATSRSFGGGGYNEQFF. The CDR3 region has the DNA TGTGCCACCAGCAGATCATTTGGCGGGGGCGGATACAATGAGCAGTTCTTC.

The rearrangement joins TRBV7-3 to TRBJ2-3, with 8 bases aligning to TRBD2. CDR1 is SGHTA and CDR2 is FQGTGA in the germline V gene. After removal of 6 bases from V and 3 bases from J, the junction contained 11 bases not matched to a gene. The CDR3 runs to 16 residues. CDR3 coding DNA: TGTGCCAGCAGTCCCCTCGTCACTAGCGGAACAGATACGCAGTATTTT. Amino acid sequence: CASSPLVTSGTDTQYF.

V is TRBV7-2 and J is TRBJ2-1; 9 bases are a match to TRBD2. V was pared by 5 bases and J by 2 bases, with 4 bases of the junction left unmatched. The CDR3 contains 15 residues. Per the germline V gene, CDR1 is SGHTA and CDR2 is FQGNSA. This chain's CDR3 is CASSLSGSAYNEQFF. Written as DNA, the CDR3 is TGTGCCAGCAGCCTTAGCGGGAGTGCCTACAATGAGCAGTTCTTC.

The rearrangement joins TRBV7-8 to TRBJ1-5; no reliable D call. Germline V gives CDR1 SGHVS, CDR2 FQNEAQ. Trimming removed 5 bases from V and 0 bases from J, with 20 bases in between. This CDR3 comprises 18 residues. CDR3 protein: CASSQRRGRGNSNQPQHF. CDR3 DNA: TGTGCCAGCAGCCAACGTCGGGGAAGAGGGAATAGCAATCAGCCCCAGCATTTT.

This clone came up a few times. This chain uses TRBV19 with TRBJ2-5; unclear D gene. Germline values: CDR1 LNHDA, CDR2 SQIVND (reference sequence). The CDR3 contains 14 residues. Trimming stripped 6 bases from V and 2 bases from J, with 13 bases between. The chain's CDR3 is CASSIIGPQETQYF. The CDR3 bases are TGTGCCAGTAGCATTATCGGGCCTCAAGAGACCCAGTACTTC.

Regarding this clone: The sample has other DNA sequences that encode this CDR3 too. The rearrangement joins TRBV14 to TRBJ1-1; D remains unclear. Trimming cost V 4 bases and J 0 bases, with 6 bases left between them. From germline, CDR1 is SGHDN and CDR2 FVKESK. This CDR3 has 13 amino acids. CDR3 residues: CASSPSMNTEAFF. In DNA form, the CDR3 reads TGTGCCAGCAGCCCCAGTATGAACACTGAAGCTTTCTTT.

This clone appeared once. V is TRBV12-5 and J is TRBJ2-3; D is tentatively TRBD1 or TRBD2 (7 bases each). Germline assignment: CDR1 LGHNT and CDR2 FRNRAP. Trimming removed 6 bases from V and 4 bases from J, with 20 bases in between. The CDR3 spans 16 residues. CDR3 sequence: CASGNTEGGGPDTQYF. For the CDR3, the DNA is TGTGCTAGTGGCAACACAGAGGGAGGGGGCCCAGATACGCAGTATTTT.

The CDR3, as DNA: TGTGCCAGCAGCTCGGACAGGTCCAATTCACCCCTCCACTTT. Residues: CASSSDRSNSPLHF. V is TRBV7-9 and J is TRBJ1-6, with 7 bases matching TRBD1. The length of the CDR3 is 14 residues. V lost 4 bases, J lost 7 bases, and 4 bases stayed unmatched. Germline lookup yields CDR1 SEHNR and CDR2 FQNEAQ (reference sequence).

The chain joins TRBV15 to TRBJ2-7, with D unclear. Germline CDR1 reads LNHNV; CDR2 reads YYDKDF (reference sequence). The V and J ends lost 0 bases and 2 bases respectively, with 8 bases between them. The CDR3 totals 14 residues. CDR3 sequence reads: CATSRDPGPYEQYF. CDR3 nucleotides: TGTGCCACCAGCAGAGACCCTGGGCCCTACGAGCAGTACTTC.

The V gene is TRBV10-3, the J gene TRBJ1-5, with no clear D. This CDR3 has 13 amino acids. In germline, CDR1 is ENHRY, CDR2 SYGVKD. Trimming removed 6 bases from V and 0 bases from J, with 6 bases in between. The CDR3 spells CAISSYSNQPQHF. CDR3 DNA: TGTGCCATCAGCTCATATAGCAATCAGCCCCAGCATTTT.

This clone was seen only once. The DNA is omitted, as the CDR3 cannot be located on it reliably, and the CDR3 follows TCRdb's listing. V usage is TRBV5-4 and J usage is TRBJ1-1; the DNA was not used to check the table's D call, TRBD1. Germline loops: CDR1 SGHNT, CDR2 YYREEE (reference sequence). The CDR3 spans 11 residues, counting both ends. CDR3 in amino acids: CASSFGQGAFF.

The chain carries TRBV27 and TRBJ2-1; TRBD2 matches 10 bases. Germline V gene lookup returns CDR1 MNHEY and CDR2 SMNVEV (reference sequence). V lost 7 bases, J lost 5 bases, and 8 bases stayed unmatched. The CDR3 runs 15 residues. The CDR3 loop is CASKFLAGVNNEQFF. The CDR3 DNA sequence: TGTGCCAGCAAATTCCTAGCGGGGGTAAACAATGAGCAGTTCTTC.

The rearrangement uses TRBV9 and TRBJ2-7; D unclear. The germline V and J ends were trimmed by 0 bases and 3 bases, with 10 bases remaining between them. The germline gives CDR1 SGDLS, CDR2 YYNGEE. The CDR3 totals 14 residues. This chain's CDR3 is CASSVGQANYEQYF. CDR3 bases: TGTGCCAGCAGCGTAGGGCAGGCCAACTACGAGCAGTACTTC.

This clone was observed a single time. The genes are TRBV5-1 and TRBJ1-2; D call uncertain. The CDR3 has 13 amino acids. Germline V gene sequence: CDR1 SGHRS, CDR2 YFSETQ. Trimming removed 0 bases from V and 1 base from J, with 4 bases in between. The CDR3 DNA reads TGCGCCAGCAGCTTGGTGGATAACTATGGCTACACCTTC. Translated, it gives CASSLVDNYGYTF.

The CDR3 is CASSSVRSGLTEAFF. The CDR3, as DNA: TGTGCCAGCAGCTCCGTCAGGTCAGGCTTGACTGAAGCTTTCTTT. This chain joins TRBV7-2 and TRBJ1-1; no clear D gene. Trimming shortened V by 4 bases and J by 5 bases, and 17 bases separated the two germline ends. The CDR3 has 15 amino acids. Germline V gene data show CDR1 as SGHTA and CDR2 as FQGNSA.